The 24 T cell receptor beta chains presented below share a single source sample, sequenced in a study of T cell repertoires in cytomegalovirus infection (dated by TCRdb to the late 2010s). The sequencer listed for this sample is Illumina HiSeq 1500. TCRdb itself trimmed the public reads at Q25 with fastp, ran MiXCR and retained productive beta chains. Identical CDR3 proteins give one entry, which carries the most common genes and DNA. The sample records 400,000 or so distinct CDR3 sequences, 15% to 20% of which are singletons. Of the sample, less than 9.5% falls within the top ten clones. Sequences were obtained from PBMCs. These TCRs come from a human donor in good health (CMV status not recorded). Some clones in this sample may be carry-over from other donors' samples.

This clonotype was found a few times. The rearrangement links TRBV27 to TRBJ2-2, with TRBD2 matching over 8 bases. Looked up from germline, CDR1 is MNHEY and CDR2 is SMNVEV (reference sequence). Trimming removed 7 bases from V and 4 bases from J; junction bases left unmatched: 2. The CDR3 contains 13 residues. The CDR3 DNA is TGTGCCAGCACCGCGGGGGGCACCGGGGAGCTGTTTTTT. Protein: CASTAGGTGELFF.

The CDR3 DNA reads as TGCGCCAGCAGCCAAGACTATCCGGCCAATTCACCCCTCCACTTT. This gives the protein CASSQDYPANSPLHF. This chain joins TRBV4-1 and TRBJ1-6; D not certain. The V and J ends lost 0 bases and 7 bases respectively, with 10 bases between them. This CDR3 region has 15 residues. Germline lookup yields CDR1 MGHRA and CDR2 YSYEKL.

This clonotype was recorded many times. This chain's CDR3 is CASSYGWSQETQYF. The CDR3 DNA reads as TGTGCCAGCAGTTATGGATGGAGCCAAGAGACCCAGTACTTC. V is TRBV7-8 and J is TRBJ2-5; no definite D call. The V end was cut by 6 bases, the J end by 1 base, with 12 bases between. Germline loops: CDR1 SGHVS, CDR2 FQNEAQ. This CDR3 spans 14 amino acids.

This clonotype was counted ten times or more. The V gene is TRBV7-2, the J gene TRBJ1-5; D uncertain. This CDR3 region has 15 residues. V was shortened by 4 bases and J by 2 bases, with 12 bases between the two germline ends. The germline CDR1 and CDR2 sequences are SGHTA and FQGNSA. The CDR3, as DNA: TGTGCCAGCAGCTCCCGGGGTCGGGGCAATCAGCCCCAGCATTTT. It encodes CASSSRGRGNQPQHF.

There are many counts of this clonotype. The genes are TRBV7-8 and TRBJ2-3, with 10 bases fitting TRBD2. Germline CDR1 reads SGHVS; CDR2 reads FQNEAQ. The CDR3 has 16 amino acids. Losses at the gene ends were 0 bases for V and 4 bases for J; bases not matched to a gene: 4. CDR3 nucleotides: TGTGCCAGCAGCTTAGCTTCAACTAGCGGGGCAGATACGCAGTATTTT. Its protein is CASSLASTSGADTQYF.

The gene calls are TRBV2 and TRBJ1-4; D possibly corresponds to TRBD1 (5 bases). There are 15 residues in the CDR3. Germline V gene data show CDR1 as SNHLY and CDR2 as FYNNEI. The ends were cut back, 2 bases at V and 9 bases at J, with 16 bases in the middle. In DNA form, the CDR3 reads TGTGCCAGCAGTGAATCAGACAGTATAAGAAAAAAACTGTTTTTT. Amino acids: CASSESDSIRKKLFF.

The sample holds a few counts of this clonotype. V gene TRBV20-1 combines with J gene TRBJ2-5; possible D gene TRBD2, 5 bases. Trimming took off 6 bases at V and 9 bases at J, with 17 bases between the two ends. Germline CDR1 DFQATT, CDR2 SNEGSKA (reference sequence). The CDR3 spans 12 residues. CDR3 sequence: CSAKGEVWAQYF. CDR3 DNA sequence: TGCAGTGCCAAGGGAGAGGTTTGGGCCCAGTACTTC.

This clonotype was recorded a few times. The gene calls are TRBV28 and TRBJ1-1; D call uncertain. CDR3 length: 11 residues. CDR1 and CDR2 from the germline V gene are MDHEN and SYDVKM. V gave up 4 bases and J gave up 4 bases, with 4 bases separating them. The CDR3 DNA is TGTGCCAGCAGTTGGTTCACTGAAGCTTTCTTT. The encoded protein is CASSWFTEAFF.

The chain links TRBV11-2 to TRBJ2-4, with 9 bases that match TRBD2. Germline V gene data show CDR1 as SGHAT and CDR2 as FQNNGV. The junction had 7 bases not matched to a gene; V was cut back by 5 bases and J by 5 bases. This CDR3 region has 15 residues. The CDR3 DNA reads TGTGCCAGCAGCCGATCTAGCGGGATAGAAAACATTCAGTACTTC. Translated, it gives CASSRSSGIENIQYF.

This clonotype has only a few counts. This sequence joins TRBV15 and TRBJ2-3, with D possibly TRBD1 on 5 matching bases. V lost 1 base and J lost 1, with 15 bases in between. In germline, CDR1 is LNHNV, CDR2 YYDKDF (reference sequence). The CDR3 has 17 residues. The CDR3 bases are TGTGCCACCAGCAGAGGATCATTAGACAGCCGCACAGATACGCAGTATTTT. As protein: CATSRGSLDSRTDTQYF.

This rearrangement joins TRBV10-3 to TRBJ1-1; no clear D gene. V was shortened by 2 bases and J by 4 bases, with 8 bases between the two germline ends. Per germline, CDR1 ENHRY and CDR2 SYGVKD. The CDR3 sequence is 13 residues long. DNA for the CDR3: TGTGCCATCAGTGAGGGACGGGGCACTGAAGCTTTCTTT. Its translation is CAISEGRGTEAFF.

This clonotype was detected ten times or more. V is TRBV7-6 and J is TRBJ1-1; the match to TRBD1 covers 12 bases. The ends lost 5 bases at V and 6 bases at J; junction bases unmatched: 13. The CDR3 is made up of 17 amino acids. Germline V CDR1 and CDR2: SGHVS, FNYEAQ. CDR3 residues: CASSGGALGQGAPEAFF. The CDR3 DNA is TGTGCCAGCAGCGGAGGGGCTCTGGGACAGGGGGCCCCTGAAGCTTTCTTT.

Only a few counts were recorded for this clonotype. The V gene is TRBV20-1, the J gene TRBJ1-2; no clear D. This CDR3 is 11 amino acids long. The germline V gene encodes CDR1 DFQATT and CDR2 SNEGSKA (reference sequence). V lost 2 bases to trimming and J lost 3 bases, with 4 bases between them. Here the CDR3 reads CSARSDYGYTF. CDR3 DNA sequence: TGCAGTGCTAGATCGGACTATGGCTACACCTTC.

This chain joins TRBV15 and TRBJ1-2, with TRBD1 as a possible D gene (5 bases). Trimming stripped 0 bases from V and 0 bases from J, with 5 bases between. Germline V gene lookup returns CDR1 LNHNV and CDR2 YYDKDF (reference sequence). CDR3 size: 14 residues. CDR3 region: CATSRDRANYGYTF. The CDR3 bases are TGTGCCACCAGCAGAGACAGGGCTAACTATGGCTACACCTTC.

The table lists this clonotype with a few counts. This sequence joins TRBV24-1 and TRBJ2-1, with D tentatively TRBD1 (5 bases). The CDR3 consists of 14 residues. Germline V CDR1 and CDR2: KGHDR, SFDVKD. With 4 bases removed from V and 6 bases from J, the gap between germline ends came to 12 bases. CDR3 sequence: CATSDYDRFNEQFF. DNA for the CDR3: TGTGCCACCAGTGACTATGACAGATTCAATGAGCAGTTCTTC.

This clonotype showed up many times. The chain links TRBV7-2 to TRBJ1-2; 10 bases map to TRBD1. The V gene end was trimmed by 5 bases and the J gene end by 8 bases; junction bases not matched to a gene: 8. Germline V lookup: CDR1 SGHTA, CDR2 FQGNSA. CDR3 length: 14 residues. This CDR3 reads CASSLDRGLQGYTF. CDR3 coding DNA: TGTGCCAGCAGCCTCGACAGGGGGCTTCAAGGCTACACCTTC.

J is TRBJ2-5 and V is TRBV2, with D unclear. Germline V CDR1 and CDR2: SNHLY, FYNNEI. V lost 3 bases and J lost 4, with 9 bases in between. The CDR3 totals 13 residues. CDR3 nucleotide sequence: TGTGCCAGCAGTGACAGCGAGTTAGAGACCCAGTACTTC. Its translation is CASSDSELETQYF.

This clonotype was counted only a few times. The DNA for the CDR3 is TGCGCCAGCAGCCAAGCTAACAGGGTCGGAAAACTGTTTTTT. Amino acids: CASSQANRVGKLFF. The chain joins TRBV4-1 to TRBJ1-4, with D tentatively TRBD1 (6 bases). The CDR3 consists of 14 residues. V was cut by 1 base and J by 10 bases, with 13 bases left in between. CDR1 and CDR2 from the germline V gene are MGHRA and YSYEKL.

This clonotype was counted many times. This chain joins TRBV6-1 and TRBJ2-2, with D possibly TRBD1 on 6 matching bases. Trimming took 8 bases from V and 0 from J, leaving 10 bases between them. Looked up from germline, CDR1 is MNHNS and CDR2 is SASEGT. The CDR3 sequence is 14 residues long. The CDR3 is CASLGTPNTGELFF. The CDR3 DNA sequence: TGTGCCAGCCTAGGGACACCGAACACCGGGGAGCTGTTTTTT.

The chain combines TRBV6-2 or TRBV6-3 with TRBJ1-5, with TRBD1 as a possible D gene (5 bases). The germline V and J ends were trimmed by 6 bases and 1 base, with 13 bases remaining between them. Germline values: CDR1 MNHEY, CDR2 SVGEGT. The CDR3 totals 15 residues. The DNA of the CDR3 is TGTGCCAGCAGAGCCCAGGGAAAAAGCAATCAGCCCCAGCATTTT. Its translation is CASRAQGKSNQPQHF.

This clonotype was counted between two and nine times. The chain has TRBV28 and TRBJ1-2; D not certain. V lost 4 bases and J lost 1, with 4 bases in between. In germline, CDR1 is MDHEN, CDR2 SYDVKM. The CDR3 length is 12 residues. CDR3 nucleotide sequence: TGTGCCAGCAGTTATAATAACTATGGCTACACCTTC. Its protein is CASSYNNYGYTF.

This clonotype was counted between two and nine times. The rearrangement joins TRBV10-3 to TRBJ2-5; D is possibly TRBD1 or TRBD2 (5 bases each). The germline V and J ends were trimmed by 9 bases and 5 bases, with 22 bases remaining between them. This CDR3 comprises 15 residues. Per germline, CDR1 ENHRY and CDR2 SYGVKD. CDR3 sequence: CAIRSGQGVSETQYF. The CDR3 region has the DNA TGTGCCATTAGGTCGGGGCAGGGAGTATCGGAGACCCAGTACTTC.

The V call is TRBV12-3 or TRBV12-4, the J call TRBJ2-7, with a tentative D call TRBD1 (7 bases). V lost 6 bases, J lost 0 bases, and 15 bases lay in between. CDR3 length: 15 amino acids. CDR3 coding DNA: TGTGCCAGCAGGAGTGGAGGGGGCAGCTCCTACGAGCAGTACTTC. Protein: CASRSGGGSSYEQYF.

The chain is built from TRBV6-2 or TRBV6-3 and TRBJ2-2, with D perhaps TRBD1 (6 bases). Per germline, CDR1 MNHEY and CDR2 SVGEGT. This CDR3 region has 14 residues. V was trimmed by 7 bases and J by 0 bases, leaving 9 bases between them. The CDR3 sequence is CASIKGANTGELFF. The CDR3 DNA reads as TGTGCCAGCATAAAGGGGGCGAACACCGGGGAGCTGTTTTTT.